Listed below are T cell receptor beta chains from one sample, sequenced in a study of blood T cell repertoires in COVID-19. The method was immunoSEQ multiplex PCR; TCRdb's version includes in-frame clones alone and lacks a portion of them. There are 100,000 to 120,000 clones in the sample; approximately 68% occur only once, and 6.5% to 8.5% lies in the top ten. The sample comprised peripheral blood. The source of these receptors is a woman aged 60-75 years with acute or convalescent COVID-19. CDR3s include the opening cysteine and the closing phenylalanine or tryptophan. A D gene is named only where the DNA matches it firmly. Clone sizes are given selectively: once, few, many, or a class where the clone is expanded.

CASGQGLRGNTIYF	TGTGCCAGTGGACAGGGGCTACGTGGAAACACCATATATTTT	TRBJ1-3	TRBD1	TRBV19	.
CASSRSGAPYNEQFF	TGTGCCAGCAGCCGTAGCGGGGCCCCCTACAATGAGCAGTTCTTC	TRBJ2-1	TRBD2	TRBV9	once
CASSQPQGAEAFF	TGTGCCAGCAGCCAACCTCAGGGCGCTGAAGCTTTCTTT	TRBJ1-1	.	TRBV3-1/TRBV3-2	.
CASSITGYTGELFF	TGTGCCAGTAGTATTACGGGGTACACCGGGGAGCTGTTTTTT	TRBJ2-2	.	TRBV19	.
CASSSGFSGANVLTF	TGTGCCAGCAGCTCAGGGTTCTCTGGGGCCAACGTCCTGACTTTC	TRBJ2-6	.	TRBV7-3	.
CASRLGTANSPLHF	TGTGCCAGCAGATTAGGGACAGCCAATTCACCCCTCCACTTT	TRBJ1-6	TRBD1	TRBV7-2	few
CASSQGAGMGEAFF	TGTGCCAGCAGCCAAGGTGCAGGAATGGGTGAAGCTTTCTTT	TRBJ1-1	.	TRBV3-1/TRBV3-2	.
CASSESGGGSYNEQFF	TGTGCCAGCAGTGAAAGTGGGGGGGGCTCCTACAATGAGCAGTTCTTC	TRBJ2-1	TRBD2	TRBV2	few
CASSLASPQVAGELFF	TGTGCCAGCAGCTTAGCATCTCCGCAGGTAGCCGGGGAGCTGTTTTTT	TRBJ2-2	.	TRBV7-7	.
CASSRDRGTGETQYF	TGTGCCAGCAGCCGGGACAGGGGGACGGGGGAGACCCAGTACTTC	TRBJ2-5	TRBD1	TRBV11-3	.
CASSARQGGTEAFF	TGTGCCAGCAGTGCTCGACAGGGGGGCACTGAAGCTTTCTTT	TRBJ1-1	TRBD1	TRBV2	.